This T cell receptor (beta chain) was obtained from a study of regulatory T cells in long-lasting Graves disease. Germline CDR1 and CDR2: GTSNPN and SVGIG (reference sequence). CDR3 length: 13 amino acids. Trimming cost V 3 bases and J 5 bases, with 13 bases left between them. Whole-study results and caveats: Among the persistent patients, thousands of public clonotypes were shared, more than the 950 to 1,000 shared among new patients. Repertoires from persistent disease leaned toward TRBV28, TRBJ1-2 and TRBJ2-5.

Time point in this sample: persistent/refractory GD, antithyroid drugs over 5 years with positive TRAb. TCR sequences were obtained from RNA taken from PBMCs. Patients were enrolled at an endocrinology department in Xi'an, China. This clonotype was observed many times. The antigen is unknown. Combining iRepertoire HTBI primers with Arm-PCR of CDR3 regions, the authors built TCR beta libraries. Per the original data handling: Across all samples, about 60 TRBV segments and 11 to 15 TRBJ segments were identified. A single record per CDR3 protein comes from TCRdb applying MiXCR to the multiplex PCR reads. The V and J calls here are based on TCRdb, not the publication. This table holds about 290,000 distinct CDR3 sequences, under 25% found once.

This chain connects TRBV30 to TRBJ2-5, with D possibly called TRBD1 or TRBD2 (5 bases each). The receptor was isolated from a female donor with Graves disease. Source: peripheral blood mononuclear cells (PBMCs), taken when the disease was refractory, from a patient treated with antithyroid drugs. This chain's CDR3 is CAWSRVRGETQYF. In nucleotides, the CDR3 is TGTGCCTGGAGCCGGGTGAGGGGCGAGACCCAGTACTTC.